The source of this T cell receptor (beta chain) is a study of shared clonotypes between healthy human individuals. Execution of the assay was at deep level. Each PCR replicate from the sorted subsets contained roughly 210 ng DNA, which is roughly 33,000 T cell genomes. The data were produced by immunoSEQ multiplex PCR, yet TCRdb's version contains in-frame clones alone and is incomplete. Of over a million clones listed, less than 99% are singletons. For this clone: Its target is not known. The sample has other DNA sequences that encode this CDR3 too.

Study-wide results and limits: The study's rarefaction showed incomplete sorted-subset sequencing despite large depth.

V lost 3 bases and J lost 4, with 13 bases in between. This CDR3 comprises 15 residues. Germline V gene data show CDR1 as KGHSH and CDR2 as LQKENI. Sequencing was done on a sample of naive CD4+ T cells sorted from blood. Specified subset: CD45RA+ positively selected. The sequence derives from a man aged 30 to 39 in good health. The genes are TRBV18 and TRBJ1-3, with D maybe TRBD1 (5 bases). The CDR3 DNA reads as TGTGCCAGCTCACCTCCCGGGGGGTCCGGAAACACCATATATTTT. It encodes CASSPPGGSGNTIYF. The full variable domain, completed using reference TRBV18 and TRBJ1-3, is NAGVMQNPRHLVRRRGQEARLRCSPMKGHSHVYWYRQLPEEGLKFMVYLQKENIIDESGMPKERFSAEFPKEGPSILRIQQVVRGDSAAYFCASSPPGGSGNTIYFGEGSWLTVV.